A single sample is the source of the 16 T cell receptor beta chains below, sequenced in a study of T cells after somatic rescue of genetic block. This table comes from immunoSEQ multiplex PCR, and its TCRdb copy is limited to in-frame clones, with some not included. The sample has 55,000 to 75,000 clones; around 90% are singletons. The sample comprised peripheral blood mononuclear cells (PBMCs). These receptors were obtained from a man aged 40-49 years.

This chain uses TRBV6-6 with TRBJ2-5, with D unresolved. V lost 8 bases and J 5 bases, leaving 12 bases between the germline ends. This CDR3 spans 12 amino acids. Germline V gene sequence: CDR1 MNHNY, CDR2 SVGAGI (reference sequence). CDR3 bases: TGTGCCAGCTGCTGCGGTATTGAGACCCAGTACTTC. Protein sequence: CASCCGIETQYF.

This rearrangement joins TRBV7-8 to TRBJ2-7; 9 bases line up with TRBD2. V trimming: 1 base; J trimming: 4 bases; junction bases outside the gene matches: 5. CDR1 is SGHVS and CDR2 is FQNEAQ in the germline V gene. CDR3 size: 15 residues. The DNA for the CDR3 is TGTGCCAGCAGCTTAGGCGGGAGGGCCGGATACGAGCAGTACTTC. It specifies CASSLGGRAGYEQYF.

This clone was found once. V and J are TRBV9 and TRBJ1-2; no clear D. Germline lookup yields CDR1 SGDLS and CDR2 YYNGEE. The V end lost 3 bases, the J end lost 4 bases, and 13 bases lay between the germline ends. This CDR3 is 14 amino acids long. In nucleotides, the CDR3 is TGTGCCAGCAGCGCGAGCTCGGACCGCTATGGCTACACCTTC. It encodes CASSASSDRYGYTF.

In its sample, this clone was seen once. V usage is TRBV7-9 and J usage is TRBJ1-3; D remains ambiguous. Per germline, CDR1 SEHNR and CDR2 FQNEAQ (reference sequence). The CDR3 contains 12 residues. V was shortened by 5 bases and J by 7 bases, with 9 bases between the two germline ends. CDR3 in DNA: TGTGCCAGCAGCAGGCCGGGGAACACCATATATTTT. Translation: CASSRPGNTIYF.

J is TRBJ2-1 and V is TRBV10-3; 9 bases agree with TRBD2. This CDR3 comprises 17 residues. The trim removed 4 bases at V and 3 bases at J, leaving 10 bases unmatched. Germline CDR1 reads ENHRY; CDR2 reads SYGVKD. The CDR3 bases are TGTGCCATCAGTGGGGGGGCTAGCGGGGACCACTACAATGAGCAGTTCTTC. This sequence encodes CAISGGASGDHYNEQFF.

The rearrangement joins TRBV6-1 to TRBJ1-1, with D possibly matching TRBD1 (6 bases). This CDR3 is built from 14 residues. V was shortened by 0 bases and J by 11 bases, with 16 bases between the two germline ends. Germline V lookup: CDR1 MNHNS, CDR2 SASEGT. CDR3 sequence: CASSEALRGQGAFF. The CDR3 DNA sequence: TGTGCCAGCAGTGAAGCGCTTCGGGGACAAGGCGCTTTCTTT.

CDR3 coding DNA: TGTGCCAGGGGGGGAGGACAGTACCACGAGCAGTACTTC. Residues: CARGGGQYHEQYF. V and J are TRBV21-1 and TRBJ2-7. TRBV21-1 counts as a pseudogene. This CDR3 has 13 amino acids.

The chain is built from TRBV7-2 and TRBJ1-1; TRBD1 agrees at 8 bases. The V gene's germline CDR1 is SGHTA and CDR2 FQGNSA. The V segment lost 6 bases and the J segment 4 bases; nucleotides outside the gene matches: 4. The CDR3 is 13 residues long. CDR3 sequence (DNA): TGTGCCAGCAGTAAACAGGGGGGCACTGAAGCTTTCTTT. Its protein product is CASSKQGGTEAFF.

The genes are TRBV9 and TRBJ2-2, with a tentative D call TRBD1 (6 bases). The CDR3 extends over 13 amino acids. V was shortened by 3 bases and J by 6 bases, with 9 bases between the two germline ends. In germline, CDR1 is SGDLS, CDR2 YYNGEE. The CDR3: CASSARTAGELFF. The DNA of the CDR3 is TGTGCCAGCAGCGCCCGGACAGCCGGGGAGCTGTTTTTT.

The chain has TRBV10-3 and TRBJ2-7; D gene uncertain. The germline CDR1 and CDR2 sequences are ENHRY and SYGVKD. V lost 3 bases to trimming and J lost 3 bases, with 9 bases between them. The CDR3 runs 13 residues. CDR3 amino acids: CAISDGQFYEQYF. In DNA form, the CDR3 reads TGTGCCATCAGTGATGGGCAGTTCTACGAGCAGTACTTC.

This clone was observed a single time. The chain couples TRBV19 to TRBJ1-2; D remains ambiguous. V was cut by 1 base and J by 0 bases, with 9 bases left in between. Germline V gene sequence: CDR1 LNHDA, CDR2 SQIVND (reference sequence). The CDR3 has 15 amino acids. CDR3 in amino acids: CASSIVSGSNYGYTF. In nucleotides, the CDR3 is TGTGCCAGTAGTATAGTGTCGGGATCTAACTATGGCTACACCTTC.

The chain is built from TRBV27 and TRBJ2-4; 9 nucleotides agree with TRBD1. In germline, CDR1 is MNHEY, CDR2 SMNVEV (reference sequence). The CDR3 runs 16 residues. Trimming removed 5 bases from V and 0 bases from J; junction bases left unmatched: 5. The DNA for the CDR3 is TGTGCCAGCAGTCCCGGGACAGGGCTAGCCAAAAACATTCAGTACTTC. This sequence encodes CASSPGTGLAKNIQYF.

The chain has TRBV5-5 and TRBJ2-7; D gene ambiguous. CDR3 length: 17 residues. V was trimmed by 0 bases and J by 3 bases, leaving 19 bases between them. Germline V gene sequence: CDR1 SGHKS, CDR2 YYEKEE (reference sequence). The CDR3 protein is CASSLARVTAGYYEQYF. The CDR3 DNA reads TGTGCCAGCAGCTTGGCCAGAGTCACAGCCGGGTACTACGAGCAGTACTTC.

The chain links TRBV29-1 to TRBJ2-1; 9 nucleotides align to TRBD2. Germline V gene data show CDR1 as SQVTM and CDR2 as ANQGSEA. This CDR3 has 13 residues. Germline trimming cut 5 bases from V and 1 base from J; bases unmatched to any gene: 0. The CDR3 DNA reads as TGCAGCGTTAGCGGGGGGTCCTACAATGAGCAGTTCTTC. It encodes CSVSGGSYNEQFF.

This chain joins TRBV19 and TRBJ2-7; maybe TRBD2 (6 bases). Trimming took off 3 bases at V and 2 bases at J, with 23 bases between the two ends. This CDR3 comprises 18 residues. The germline CDR1 and CDR2 sequences are LNHDA and SQIVND (reference sequence). The CDR3 nucleotides are TGTGCCAGTAGTATGGTTCGGGGAGGACGGGGGTTTGCCTACGAGCAGTACTTC. Protein product: CASSMVRGGRGFAYEQYF.

This clone was picked up one time. The genes are TRBV28 and TRBJ2-6; D possibly corresponds to TRBD1 (5 bases). Germline V gene sequence: CDR1 MDHEN, CDR2 SYDVKM. V was shortened by 7 bases and J by 0 bases, with 10 bases between the two germline ends. This CDR3 comprises 15 residues. The CDR3 DNA reads as TGTGCCAGCAACCCCGACAGCTCTGGGGCCAACGTCCTGACTTTC. Protein sequence: CASNPDSSGANVLTF.